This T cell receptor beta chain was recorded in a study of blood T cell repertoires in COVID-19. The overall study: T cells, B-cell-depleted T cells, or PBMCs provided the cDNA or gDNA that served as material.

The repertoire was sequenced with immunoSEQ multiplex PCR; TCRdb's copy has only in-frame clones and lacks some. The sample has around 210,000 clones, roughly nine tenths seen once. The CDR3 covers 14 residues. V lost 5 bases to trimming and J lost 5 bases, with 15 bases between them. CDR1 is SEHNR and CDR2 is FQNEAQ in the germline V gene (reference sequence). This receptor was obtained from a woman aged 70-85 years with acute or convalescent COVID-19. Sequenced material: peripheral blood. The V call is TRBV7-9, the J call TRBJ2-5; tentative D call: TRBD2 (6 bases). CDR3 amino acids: CASSVLAGRETQYF. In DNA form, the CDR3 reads TGTGCCAGCAGCGTACTAGCAGGAAGGGAGACCCAGTACTTC.